This is a list of T cell receptor beta chains from one sample in a study of CD8 T cells in Susac syndrome. In TCRdb, the immunoSEQ multiplex PCR reads were re-called with MiXCR into one record per CDR3 protein. The sample holds under 90,000 distinct CDR3 sequences; about 95% are singletons and the top ten take roughly 0.44%. Input material: CD8+ T cells from PBMCs. The receptors originated from a human donor with Susac syndrome. CDR3s include the opening cysteine and the closing phenylalanine or tryptophan.

j_call: TRBJ2-3
v_call: TRBV20-1
cdr3_aa: CSALPRDLDTQYF

j_call: TRBJ2-7
v_call: TRBV6-5
cdr3_aa: CASSDGTGGSYEQYF

j_call: TRBJ1-5
v_call: TRBV9
cdr3_aa: CASSVEGTLNQPQHF

j_call: TRBJ1-5
v_call: TRBV13
cdr3_aa: CASSLAGNQPQHF

j_call: TRBJ1-2
v_call: TRBV12-3/TRBV12-4
cdr3_aa: CASSPGREGYTF

j_call: TRBJ2-1
v_call: TRBV30
cdr3_aa: CAWSGGQNNEQFF

j_call: TRBJ2-7
v_call: TRBV29-1
cdr3_aa: CSASQGGSYEQYF

j_call: TRBJ2-5
v_call: TRBV2
cdr3_aa: CASTGGGQETQYF

j_call: TRBJ2-3
v_call: TRBV7-2
cdr3_aa: CASSLTSGATDTQYF

j_call: TRBJ2-1
v_call: TRBV9
cdr3_aa: CASSPTSAYYNEQFF

j_call: TRBJ2-2
v_call: TRBV6-2/TRBV6-3
cdr3_aa: CASSFRANTGELFF

j_call: TRBJ1-4
v_call: TRBV27
cdr3_aa: CASSLMGGSEKLFF

j_call: TRBJ2-1
v_call: TRBV27
cdr3_aa: CASSRRDRDNEQFF

j_call: TRBJ2-7
v_call: TRBV9
cdr3_aa: CASSVVGTGYEQYF

j_call: TRBJ2-7
v_call: TRBV27
cdr3_aa: CASSLAGGPGEQYF

j_call: TRBJ2-4
v_call: TRBV20-1
cdr3_aa: CSARDPTSGRADSIQYF

j_call: TRBJ2-1
v_call: TRBV20-1
cdr3_aa: CSASTAELVYNEQFF

j_call: TRBJ2-7
v_call: TRBV28
cdr3_aa: CASSGGTGGLYEQYF

j_call: TRBJ2-1
v_call: TRBV29-1
cdr3_aa: CSVDSGGVVNEQFF

j_call: TRBJ2-1
v_call: TRBV4-3
cdr3_aa: CASSQGPGLANEQFF

j_call: TRBJ2-3
v_call: TRBV19
cdr3_aa: CASDEGTDTQYF

j_call: TRBJ2-6
v_call: TRBV30
cdr3_aa: CAWSVEAVLTSGQGTGANVLTF

j_call: TRBJ1-2
v_call: TRBV9
cdr3_aa: CASSESDRDDGYTF

j_call: TRBJ2-5
v_call: TRBV11-2
cdr3_aa: CASSYGAGTRETQYF

j_call: TRBJ2-6
v_call: TRBV5-1
cdr3_aa: CASREGSSGANVLTF

j_call: TRBJ2-1
v_call: TRBV20-1
cdr3_aa: CSASEWVTYNEQFF

j_call: TRBJ1-1
v_call: TRBV29-1
cdr3_aa: CSVVGQPSNTEAFF

j_call: TRBJ2-7
v_call: TRBV29-1
cdr3_aa: CSVRAGQELSYEQYF

j_call: TRBJ2-3
v_call: TRBV7-9
cdr3_aa: CASSSLGTSGGLSTDTQYF

j_call: TRBJ2-5
v_call: TRBV4-1
cdr3_aa: CASSQRTSGTDQYF

j_call: TRBJ2-7
v_call: TRBV14
cdr3_aa: CASSQAGTGTYEQYF

j_call: TRBJ2-1
v_call: TRBV4-1
cdr3_aa: CASSQPTSGSNEQFF

j_call: TRBJ2-5
v_call: TRBV7-2
cdr3_aa: CASSLAPFIWETQYF

j_call: TRBJ2-7
v_call: TRBV20-1
cdr3_aa: CSARRRSSYEQYF

j_call: TRBJ2-7
v_call: TRBV30
cdr3_aa: CAWSTGQGAYEQYF

j_call: TRBJ2-5
v_call: TRBV12-3/TRBV12-4
cdr3_aa: CASTRPSETQYF

j_call: TRBJ2-5
v_call: TRBV9
cdr3_aa: CASSSGLAEETQYF

j_call: TRBJ2-7
v_call: TRBV5-1
cdr3_aa: CASSLWDTSYEQYF

j_call: TRBJ2-5
v_call: TRBV28
cdr3_aa: CASSSRTGKYQETQYF

j_call: TRBJ2-1
v_call: TRBV12-3/TRBV12-4
cdr3_aa: CATTRSYNEQFF

j_call: TRBJ2-7
v_call: TRBV6-2/TRBV6-3
cdr3_aa: CASSYGDRSSYEQYF

j_call: TRBJ1-5
v_call: TRBV16
cdr3_aa: CASSPFQRGNQPQHF

j_call: TRBJ2-5
v_call: TRBV7-9
cdr3_aa: CASSSNREQGASETQYF

j_call: TRBJ2-7
v_call: TRBV27
cdr3_aa: CASSFAAGAREQYF

j_call: TRBJ2-1
v_call: TRBV10-3
cdr3_aa: CAISEPSGSVYEQFF

j_call: TRBJ2-5
v_call: TRBV30
cdr3_aa: CAWSRSGGETQYF

j_call: TRBJ2-2
v_call: TRBV6-2/TRBV6-3
cdr3_aa: CASRVGSGELFF

j_call: TRBJ1-2
v_call: TRBV20-1
cdr3_aa: CSATYREDLRGYTF